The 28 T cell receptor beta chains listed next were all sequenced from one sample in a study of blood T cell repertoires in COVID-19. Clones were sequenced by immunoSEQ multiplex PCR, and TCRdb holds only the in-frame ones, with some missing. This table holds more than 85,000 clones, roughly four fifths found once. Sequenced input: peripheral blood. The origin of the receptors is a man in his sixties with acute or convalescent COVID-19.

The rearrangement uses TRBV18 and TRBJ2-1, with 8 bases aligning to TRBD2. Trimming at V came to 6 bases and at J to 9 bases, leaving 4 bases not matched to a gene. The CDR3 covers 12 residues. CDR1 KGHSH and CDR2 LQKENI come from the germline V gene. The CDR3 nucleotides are TGTGCCAGCTCTCCGGGAGGGGCTGAGCAGTTCTTC. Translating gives CASSPGGAEQFF.

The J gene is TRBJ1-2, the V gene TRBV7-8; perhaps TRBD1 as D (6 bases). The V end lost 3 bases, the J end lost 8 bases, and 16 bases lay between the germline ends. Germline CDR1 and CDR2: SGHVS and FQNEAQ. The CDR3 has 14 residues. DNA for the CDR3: TGTGCCAGCAGCTTCAACAGGGAACAGGGAGGCTACACCTTC. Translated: CASSFNREQGGYTF.

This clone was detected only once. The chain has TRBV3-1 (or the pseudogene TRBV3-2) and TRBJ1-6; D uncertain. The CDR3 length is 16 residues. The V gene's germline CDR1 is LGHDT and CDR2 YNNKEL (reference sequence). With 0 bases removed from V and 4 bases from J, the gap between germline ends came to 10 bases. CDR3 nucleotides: TGTGCCAGCAGCCAAGATTGGGCAGATTATAATTCACCCCTCCACTTT. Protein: CASSQDWADYNSPLHF.

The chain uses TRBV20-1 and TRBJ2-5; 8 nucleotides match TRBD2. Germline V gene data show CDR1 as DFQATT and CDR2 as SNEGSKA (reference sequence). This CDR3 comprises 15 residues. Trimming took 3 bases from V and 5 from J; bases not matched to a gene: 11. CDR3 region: CSASRLAGGGETQYF. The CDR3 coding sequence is TGCAGTGCTAGTCGTCTGGCGGGGGGTGGGGAGACCCAGTACTTC.

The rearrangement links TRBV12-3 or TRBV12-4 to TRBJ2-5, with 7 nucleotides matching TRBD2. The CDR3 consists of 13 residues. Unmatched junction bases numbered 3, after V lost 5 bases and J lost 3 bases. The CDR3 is CASSLLAEETQYF. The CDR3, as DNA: TGTGCCAGCAGTCTCCTAGCGGAAGAGACCCAGTACTTC.

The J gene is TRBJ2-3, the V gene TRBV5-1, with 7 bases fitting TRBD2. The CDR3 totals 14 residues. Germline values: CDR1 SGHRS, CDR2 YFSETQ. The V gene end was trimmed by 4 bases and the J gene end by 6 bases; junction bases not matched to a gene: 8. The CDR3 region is CASSPPGRGDTQYF. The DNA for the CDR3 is TGCGCCAGCAGCCCCCCAGGGAGGGGTGATACGCAGTATTTT.

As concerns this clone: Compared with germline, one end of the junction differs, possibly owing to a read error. CDR3: CASSYFGTANYGYTF. CDR3 bases: TGTGCCAGCAGCTACTTTGGGACAGCTAACTATGGCTACACCTTC. The chain couples TRBV6-5 to TRBJ1-2, with 7 bases lining up with TRBD1. This CDR3 region has 15 residues. Germline-derived CDR1 and CDR2 are MNHEY and SVGAGI.

Here the CDR3 DNA reads TGTGCCAGCAGCGTGAACTCCAATGAGCAGTTCTTC. Translating gives CASSVNSNEQFF. This sequence joins TRBV9 and TRBJ2-1; D is uncertain. The CDR3 spans 12 residues. CDR1 is SGDLS and CDR2 is YYNGEE in the germline V gene. V dropped 2 bases and J dropped 6 bases, with 6 bases sitting between them.

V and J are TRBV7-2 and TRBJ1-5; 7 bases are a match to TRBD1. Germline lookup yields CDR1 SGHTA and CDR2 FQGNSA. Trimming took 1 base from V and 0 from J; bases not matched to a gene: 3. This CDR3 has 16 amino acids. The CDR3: CASSLERGRSNQPQHF. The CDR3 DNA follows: TGTGCCAGCAGCTTAGAAAGGGGGCGTAGCAATCAGCCCCAGCATTTT.

CDR3 in DNA: TGTGCCAGTAGTATGTCCGCACTGAATTCACCCCTCCACTTT. It yields the protein CASSMSALNSPLHF. V usage is TRBV19 and J usage is TRBJ1-6, with D unclear. This CDR3 is 14 amino acids long. The ends were cut back, 3 bases at V and 7 bases at J, with 10 bases in the middle. Germline-derived CDR1 and CDR2 are LNHDA and SQIVND (reference sequence).

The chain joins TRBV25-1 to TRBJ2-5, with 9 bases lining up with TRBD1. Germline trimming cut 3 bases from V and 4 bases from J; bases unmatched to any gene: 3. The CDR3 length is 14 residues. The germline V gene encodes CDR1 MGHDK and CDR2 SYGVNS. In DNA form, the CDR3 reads TGTGCCAGCAGTGACACAGGGGGCGGAGAGACCCAGTACTTC. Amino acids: CASSDTGGGETQYF.

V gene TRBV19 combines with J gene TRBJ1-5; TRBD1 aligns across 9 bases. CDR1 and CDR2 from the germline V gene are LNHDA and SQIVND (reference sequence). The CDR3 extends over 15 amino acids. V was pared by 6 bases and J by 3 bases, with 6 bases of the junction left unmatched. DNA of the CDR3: TGTGCCAGTAGGAGGACAGGGGTCGACAATCAGCCCCAGCATTTT. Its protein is CASRRTGVDNQPQHF.

The CDR3 DNA is TGTGCCAGCACCTTGGGACAGGGGGCCTACGAGCAGTACTTC. Its translation: CASTLGQGAYEQYF. V gene TRBV3-1 (or the pseudogene TRBV3-2) combines with J gene TRBJ2-7; TRBD1 matches at 11 bases. The CDR3 sequence is 14 residues long. Germline V gene lookup returns CDR1 LGHDT and CDR2 YNNKEL (reference sequence). The V segment lost 7 bases and the J segment 2 bases; nucleotides outside the gene matches: 4.

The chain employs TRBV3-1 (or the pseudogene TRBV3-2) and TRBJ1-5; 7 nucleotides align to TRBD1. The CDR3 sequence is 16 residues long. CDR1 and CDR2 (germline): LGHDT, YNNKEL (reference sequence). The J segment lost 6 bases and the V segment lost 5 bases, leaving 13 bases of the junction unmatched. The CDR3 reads CASSMQGVGGGQPQHF. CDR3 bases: TGTGCCAGCAGCATGCAAGGAGTAGGGGGCGGTCAGCCCCAGCATTTT.

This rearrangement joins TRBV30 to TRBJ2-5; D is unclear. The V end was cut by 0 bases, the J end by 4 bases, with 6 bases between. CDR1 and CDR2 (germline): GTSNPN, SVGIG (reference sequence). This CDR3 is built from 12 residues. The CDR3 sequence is CAWSVSGETQYF. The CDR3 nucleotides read TGTGCCTGGAGTGTTTCCGGAGAGACCCAGTACTTC. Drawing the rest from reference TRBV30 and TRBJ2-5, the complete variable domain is SQTIHQWPATLVQPVGSPLSLECTVEGTSNPNLYWYRQAAGRGLQLLFYSVGIGQISSEVPQNLSASRPQDRQFILSSKKLLLSDSGFYLCAWSVSGETQYFGPGTRLLVL.

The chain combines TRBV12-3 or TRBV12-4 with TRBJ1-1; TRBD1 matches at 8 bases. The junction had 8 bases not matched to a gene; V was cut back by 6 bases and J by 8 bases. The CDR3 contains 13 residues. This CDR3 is CASSPGGEAEAFF. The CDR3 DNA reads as TGTGCCAGCAGCCCAGGGGGCGAAGCCGAAGCTTTCTTT.

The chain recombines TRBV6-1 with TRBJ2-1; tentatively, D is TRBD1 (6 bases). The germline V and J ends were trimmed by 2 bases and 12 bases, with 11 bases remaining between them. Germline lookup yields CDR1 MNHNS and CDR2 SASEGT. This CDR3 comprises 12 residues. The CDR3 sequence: CASSETGIGQFF. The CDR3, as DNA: TGTGCCAGCAGTGAAACAGGGATTGGGCAGTTCTTC.

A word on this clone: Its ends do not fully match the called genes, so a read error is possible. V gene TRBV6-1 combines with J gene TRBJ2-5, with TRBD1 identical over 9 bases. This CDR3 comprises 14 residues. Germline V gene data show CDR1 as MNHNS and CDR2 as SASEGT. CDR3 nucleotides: TGTGCCAGCAATGAAGCCGGGACAGGGGAGACCCAGTACTTC. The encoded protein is CASNEAGTGETQYF.

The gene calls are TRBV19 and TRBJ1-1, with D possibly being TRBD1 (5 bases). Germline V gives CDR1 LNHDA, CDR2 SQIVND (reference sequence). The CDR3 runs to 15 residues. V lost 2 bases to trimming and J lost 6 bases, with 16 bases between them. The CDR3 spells CASSIWGREDAEAFF. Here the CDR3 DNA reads TGTGCCAGTAGTATATGGGGACGGGAGGACGCTGAAGCTTTCTTT.

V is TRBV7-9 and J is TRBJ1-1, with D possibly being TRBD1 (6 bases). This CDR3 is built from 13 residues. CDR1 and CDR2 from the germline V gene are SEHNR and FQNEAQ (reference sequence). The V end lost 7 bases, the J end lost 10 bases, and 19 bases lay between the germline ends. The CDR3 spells CASTNQGFRGAFF. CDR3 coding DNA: TGTGCCAGCACTAACCAGGGGTTTAGAGGAGCTTTCTTT.

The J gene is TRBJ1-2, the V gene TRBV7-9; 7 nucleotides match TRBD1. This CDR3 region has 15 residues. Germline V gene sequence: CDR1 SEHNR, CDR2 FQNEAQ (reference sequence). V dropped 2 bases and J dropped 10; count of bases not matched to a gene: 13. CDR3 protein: CASSLQQGTPMAYTF. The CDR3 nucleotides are TGTGCCAGCAGCTTACAACAGGGGACGCCTATGGCCTACACCTTC. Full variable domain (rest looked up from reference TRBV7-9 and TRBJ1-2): DTGVSQNPRHKITKRGQNVTFRCDPISEHNRLYWYRQTLGQGPEFLTYFQNEAQLEKSRLLSDRFSAERPKGSFSTLEIQRTEQGDSAMYLCASSLQQGTPMAYTFGSGTRLTVV.

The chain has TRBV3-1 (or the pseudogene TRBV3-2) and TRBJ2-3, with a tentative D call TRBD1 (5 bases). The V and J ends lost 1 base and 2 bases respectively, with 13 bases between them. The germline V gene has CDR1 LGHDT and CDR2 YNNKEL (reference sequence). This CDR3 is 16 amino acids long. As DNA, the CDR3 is TGTGCCAGCAGCCAAGGGACAAGGTATATCACAGATACGCAGTATTTT. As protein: CASSQGTRYITDTQYF.

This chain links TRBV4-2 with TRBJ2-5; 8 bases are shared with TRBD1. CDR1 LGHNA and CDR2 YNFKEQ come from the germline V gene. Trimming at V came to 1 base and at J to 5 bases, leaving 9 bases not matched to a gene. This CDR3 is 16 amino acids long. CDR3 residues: CASSQGSGRGLETQYF. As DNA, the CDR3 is TGTGCCAGCAGCCAAGGTTCAGGCAGGGGGCTTGAGACCCAGTACTTC.

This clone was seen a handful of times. The CDR3 DNA sequence: TGTGCCAGCAGCTTAGCGGGGACAGTGAATGGCTACACCTTC. Translating gives CASSLAGTVNGYTF. The chain uses TRBV11-2 and TRBJ1-2; 7 nucleotides match TRBD1. With V trimmed by 1 base and J by 6 bases, 5 bases remained unmatched. The CDR3 contains 14 residues. Germline V gene data show CDR1 as SGHAT and CDR2 as FQNNGV.

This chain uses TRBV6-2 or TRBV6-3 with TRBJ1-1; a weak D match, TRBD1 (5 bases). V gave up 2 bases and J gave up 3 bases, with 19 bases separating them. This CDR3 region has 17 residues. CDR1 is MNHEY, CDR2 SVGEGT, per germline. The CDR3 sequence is CASSYDAGKGRDTEAFF. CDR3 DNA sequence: TGTGCCAGCAGTTACGACGCAGGGAAAGGTAGGGACACTGAAGCTTTCTTT.

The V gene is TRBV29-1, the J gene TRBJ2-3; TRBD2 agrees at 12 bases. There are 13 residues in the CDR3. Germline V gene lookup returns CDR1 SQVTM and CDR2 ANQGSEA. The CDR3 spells CSATSGGPDTQYF. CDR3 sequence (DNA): TGCAGTGCGACTAGCGGGGGACCAGATACGCAGTATTTT.

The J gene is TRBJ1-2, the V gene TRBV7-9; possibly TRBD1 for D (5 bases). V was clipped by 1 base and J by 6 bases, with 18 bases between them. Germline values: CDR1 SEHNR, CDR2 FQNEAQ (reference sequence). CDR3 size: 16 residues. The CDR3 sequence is CASSLVMGLRFDGYTF. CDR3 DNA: TGTGCCAGCAGCTTAGTCATGGGGCTCAGGTTTGATGGCTACACCTTC. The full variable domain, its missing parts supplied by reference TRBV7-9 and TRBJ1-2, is DTGVSQNPRHKITKRGQNVTFRCDPISEHNRLYWYRQTLGQGPEFLTYFQNEAQLEKSRLLSDRFSAERPKGSFSTLEIQRTEQGDSAMYLCASSLVMGLRFDGYTFGSGTRLTVV.

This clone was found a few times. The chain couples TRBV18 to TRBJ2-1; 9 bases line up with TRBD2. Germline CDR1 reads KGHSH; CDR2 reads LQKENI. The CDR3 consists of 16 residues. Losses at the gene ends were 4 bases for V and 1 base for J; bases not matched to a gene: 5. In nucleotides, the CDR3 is TGTGCCAGCTCACGAGACGCGGGAGGGTCCTACAATGAGCAGTTCTTC. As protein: CASSRDAGGSYNEQFF.